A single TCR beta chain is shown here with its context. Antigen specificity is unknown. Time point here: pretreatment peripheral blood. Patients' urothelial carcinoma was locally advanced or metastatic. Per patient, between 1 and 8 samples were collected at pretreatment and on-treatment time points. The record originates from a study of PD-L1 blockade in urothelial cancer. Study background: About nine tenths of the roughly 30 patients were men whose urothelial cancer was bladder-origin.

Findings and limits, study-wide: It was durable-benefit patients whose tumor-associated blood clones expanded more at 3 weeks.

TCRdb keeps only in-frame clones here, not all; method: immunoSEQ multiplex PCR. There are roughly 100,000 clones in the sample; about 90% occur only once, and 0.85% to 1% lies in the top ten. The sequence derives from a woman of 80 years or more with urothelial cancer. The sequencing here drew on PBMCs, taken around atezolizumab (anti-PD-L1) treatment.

CDR3 in amino acids: CASSGTGTSGYNEQFF. CDR3 nucleotide sequence: TGCGCCAGCAGCGGCACCGGGACTAGCGGATACAATGAGCAGTTCTTC. The rearrangement joins TRBV5-1 to TRBJ2-1; 11 bases align to TRBD2. Losses at the gene ends were 4 bases for V and 4 bases for J; bases not matched to a gene: 7. CDR3 size: 16 residues. The germline CDR1 and CDR2 sequences are SGHRS and YFSETQ.